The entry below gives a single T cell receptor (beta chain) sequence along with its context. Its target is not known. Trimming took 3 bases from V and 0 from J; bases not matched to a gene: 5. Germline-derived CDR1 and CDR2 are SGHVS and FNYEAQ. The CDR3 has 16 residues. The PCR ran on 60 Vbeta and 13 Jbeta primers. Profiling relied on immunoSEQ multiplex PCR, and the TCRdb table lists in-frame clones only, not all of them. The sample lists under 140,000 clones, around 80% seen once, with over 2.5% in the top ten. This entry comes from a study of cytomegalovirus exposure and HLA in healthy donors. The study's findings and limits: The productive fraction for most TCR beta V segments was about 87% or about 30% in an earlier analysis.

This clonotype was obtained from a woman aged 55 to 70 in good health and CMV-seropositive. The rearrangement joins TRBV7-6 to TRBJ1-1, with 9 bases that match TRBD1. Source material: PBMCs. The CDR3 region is CASSFQQGAMNTEAFF. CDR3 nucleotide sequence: TGTGCCAGCAGCTTCCAACAGGGGGCTATGAACACTGAAGCTTTCTTT.